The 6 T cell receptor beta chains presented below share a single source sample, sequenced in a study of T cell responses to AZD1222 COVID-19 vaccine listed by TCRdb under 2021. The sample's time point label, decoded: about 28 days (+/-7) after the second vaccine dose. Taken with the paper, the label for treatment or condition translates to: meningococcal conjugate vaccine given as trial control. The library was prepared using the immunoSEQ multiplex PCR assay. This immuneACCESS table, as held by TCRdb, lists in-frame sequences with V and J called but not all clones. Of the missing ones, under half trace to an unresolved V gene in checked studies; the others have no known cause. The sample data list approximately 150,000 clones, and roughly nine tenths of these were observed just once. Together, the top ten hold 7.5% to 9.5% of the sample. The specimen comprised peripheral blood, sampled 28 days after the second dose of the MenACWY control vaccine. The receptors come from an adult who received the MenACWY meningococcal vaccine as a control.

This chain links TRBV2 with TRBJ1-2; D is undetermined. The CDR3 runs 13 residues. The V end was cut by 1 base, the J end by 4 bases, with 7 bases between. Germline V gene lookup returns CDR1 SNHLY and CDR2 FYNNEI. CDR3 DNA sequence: TGTGCCAGCAGTGAAGGGATTCCCTATGGCTACACCTTC. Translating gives CASSEGIPYGYTF.

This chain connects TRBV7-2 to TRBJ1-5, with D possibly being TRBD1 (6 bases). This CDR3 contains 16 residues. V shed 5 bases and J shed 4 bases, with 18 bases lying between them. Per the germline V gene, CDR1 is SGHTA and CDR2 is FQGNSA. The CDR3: CASSPRGKQGNQPQHF. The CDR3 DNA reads TGTGCCAGCAGCCCCAGGGGTAAACAGGGAAATCAGCCCCAGCATTTT.

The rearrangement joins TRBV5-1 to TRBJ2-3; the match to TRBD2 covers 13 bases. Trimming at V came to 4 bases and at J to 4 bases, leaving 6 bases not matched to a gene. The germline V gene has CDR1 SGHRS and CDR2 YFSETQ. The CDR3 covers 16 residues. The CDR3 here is CASSPRTSGGPDTQYF. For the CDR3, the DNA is TGCGCCAGCAGCCCGAGGACTAGCGGGGGCCCAGATACGCAGTATTTT.

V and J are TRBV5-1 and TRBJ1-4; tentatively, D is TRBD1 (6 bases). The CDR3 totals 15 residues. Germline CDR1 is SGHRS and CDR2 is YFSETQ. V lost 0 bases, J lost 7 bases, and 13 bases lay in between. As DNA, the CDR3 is TGCGCCAGCAGCTTGGCGGCAGGAGGGGGTGAAAAACTGTTTTTT. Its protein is CASSLAAGGGEKLFF.

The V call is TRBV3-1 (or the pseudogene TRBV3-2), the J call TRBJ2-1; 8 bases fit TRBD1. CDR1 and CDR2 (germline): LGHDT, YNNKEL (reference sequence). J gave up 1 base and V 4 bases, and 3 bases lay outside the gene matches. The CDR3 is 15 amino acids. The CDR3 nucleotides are TGTGCCAGCAGCCCGGACAGGGCTTCCTACAATGAGCAGTTCTTC. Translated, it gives CASSPDRASYNEQFF.

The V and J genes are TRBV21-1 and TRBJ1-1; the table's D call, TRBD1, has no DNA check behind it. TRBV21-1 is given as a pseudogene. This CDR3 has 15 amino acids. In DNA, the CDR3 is TGTGCCAGCAGCAAAGGTGGGGCGGCGGACACTGAAGCTTTCTTT. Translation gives CASSKGGAADTEAFF.